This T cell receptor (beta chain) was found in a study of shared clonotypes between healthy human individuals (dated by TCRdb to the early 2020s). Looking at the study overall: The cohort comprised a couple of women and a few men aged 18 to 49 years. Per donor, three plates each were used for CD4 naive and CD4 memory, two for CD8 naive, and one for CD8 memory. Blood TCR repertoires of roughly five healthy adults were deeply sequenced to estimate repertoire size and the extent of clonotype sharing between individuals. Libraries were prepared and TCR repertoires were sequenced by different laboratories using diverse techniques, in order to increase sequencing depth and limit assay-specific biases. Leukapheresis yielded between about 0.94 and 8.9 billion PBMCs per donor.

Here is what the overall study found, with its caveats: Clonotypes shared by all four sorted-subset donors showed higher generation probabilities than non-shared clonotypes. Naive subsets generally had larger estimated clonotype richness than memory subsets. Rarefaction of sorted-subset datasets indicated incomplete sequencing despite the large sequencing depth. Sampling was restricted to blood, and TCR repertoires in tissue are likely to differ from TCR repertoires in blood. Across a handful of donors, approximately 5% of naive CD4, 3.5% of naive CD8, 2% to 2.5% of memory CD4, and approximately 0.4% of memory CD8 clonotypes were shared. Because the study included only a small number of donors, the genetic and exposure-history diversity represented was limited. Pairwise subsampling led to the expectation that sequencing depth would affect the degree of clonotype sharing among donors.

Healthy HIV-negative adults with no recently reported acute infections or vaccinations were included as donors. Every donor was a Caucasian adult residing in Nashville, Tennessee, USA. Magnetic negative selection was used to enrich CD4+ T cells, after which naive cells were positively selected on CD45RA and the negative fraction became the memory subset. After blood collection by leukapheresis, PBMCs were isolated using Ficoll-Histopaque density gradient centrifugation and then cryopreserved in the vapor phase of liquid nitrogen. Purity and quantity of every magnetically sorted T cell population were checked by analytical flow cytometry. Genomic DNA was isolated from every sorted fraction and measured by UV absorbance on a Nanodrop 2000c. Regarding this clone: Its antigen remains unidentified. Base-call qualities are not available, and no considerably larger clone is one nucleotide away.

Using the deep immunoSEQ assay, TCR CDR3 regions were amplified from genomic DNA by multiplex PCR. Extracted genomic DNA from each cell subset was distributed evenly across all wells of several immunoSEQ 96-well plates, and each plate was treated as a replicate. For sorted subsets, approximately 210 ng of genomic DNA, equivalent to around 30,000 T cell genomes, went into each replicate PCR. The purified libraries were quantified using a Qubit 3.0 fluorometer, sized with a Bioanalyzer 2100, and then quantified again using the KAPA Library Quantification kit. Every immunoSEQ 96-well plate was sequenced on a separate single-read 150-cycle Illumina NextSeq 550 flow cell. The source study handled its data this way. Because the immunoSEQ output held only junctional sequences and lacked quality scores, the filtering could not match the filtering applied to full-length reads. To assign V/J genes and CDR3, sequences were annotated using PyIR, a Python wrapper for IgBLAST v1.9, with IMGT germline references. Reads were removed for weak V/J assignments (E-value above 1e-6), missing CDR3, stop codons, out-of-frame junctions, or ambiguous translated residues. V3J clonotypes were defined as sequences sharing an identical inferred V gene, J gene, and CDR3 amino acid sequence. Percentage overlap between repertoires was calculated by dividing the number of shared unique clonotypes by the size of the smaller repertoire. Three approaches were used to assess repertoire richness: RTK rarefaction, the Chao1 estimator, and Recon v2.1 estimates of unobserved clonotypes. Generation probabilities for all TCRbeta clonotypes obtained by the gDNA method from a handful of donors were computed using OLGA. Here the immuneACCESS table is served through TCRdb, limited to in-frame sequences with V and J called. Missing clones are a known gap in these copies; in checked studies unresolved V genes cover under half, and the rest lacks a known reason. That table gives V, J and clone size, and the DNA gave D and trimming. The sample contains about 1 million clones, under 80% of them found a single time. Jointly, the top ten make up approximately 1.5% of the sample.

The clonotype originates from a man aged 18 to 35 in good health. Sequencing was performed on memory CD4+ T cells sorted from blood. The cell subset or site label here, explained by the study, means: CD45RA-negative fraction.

The DNA sequence is as follows: TGTGCCAGTAGATCCGGGACAGGAAAACAGCCCCAGCATTTT. Its protein product is CASRSGTGKQPQHF. The chain is assembled from TRBV19 and TRBJ1-5; TRBD1 agrees with 8 junctional bases. Including cysteine and phenylalanine, the CDR3 has 14 amino acids. This entry keeps only the CDR3 DNA: 42 bases, framed from base 1. In the germline V gene (reference sequence), CDR1 corresponds to LNHDA and CDR2 to SQIVND. Germline trimming amounts to 6 bases on V and 7 bases on J, with 8 as the count of junction bases outside the gene matches. With the rest looked up from the reference TRBV19 and TRBJ1-5 genes rather than sequenced, the full variable domain is DGGITQSPKYLFRKEGQNVTLSCEQNLNHDAMYWYRQDPGQGLRLIYYSQIVNDFQKGDIAEGYSVSREKKESFPLTVTSAQKNPTAFYLCASRSGTGKQPQHFGDGTRLSIL.